This T cell receptor beta chain emerged from a study of blood T cell repertoires in COVID-19. Study summary: COVID-19 samples, acute and convalescent, were from the United States, Italy and Spain.

In the authors' methods: Estimation of nucleated cell counts relied on the amplification of reference gene primers. Libraries were prepared by immunoSEQ multiplex PCR; TCRdb keeps only in-frame clonotypes and omits some of them. The D gene and trimming were derived from the DNA, and the V and J assignments and clone size from that table. The sample has about 370,000 clones, 70% to 90% seen once. This CDR3 comprises 14 residues. Germline CDR1 SGHVS, CDR2 FQNEAQ. With 1 base removed from V and 6 bases from J, the gap between germline ends came to 13 bases. The clonotype originates from a woman aged 25 to 39 with COVID-19, enrolled during active disease. Sequencing was performed on peripheral blood. This chain uses TRBV7-8 with TRBJ2-7, with D possibly being TRBD2 (7 bases). The CDR3 loop is CASSLVWEGGEQYF. CDR3 nucleotide sequence: TGTGCCAGCAGCTTAGTGTGGGAGGGGGGCGAGCAGTACTTC.